The rows below give T cell receptor beta chains drawn from one sample of a study of blood T cell repertoires in COVID-19. Only in-frame clones appear in the TCRdb table, and some are missing; sequencing was by immunoSEQ multiplex PCR. This table holds approximately 100,000 clones, roughly 89% found once. Sequenced input: peripheral blood. The receptors shown here come from a human donor with COVID-19, enrolled during active disease. The donor label of this sample is uncertain. The CDR3 runs from the conserved cysteine through the conserved F or W. A D gene is named only where the DNA matches it firmly.

cdr3_length | d_call | j_call | v_call | cdr3_aa
15 | - | TRBJ2-7 | TRBV5-1 | CASSVAGTATYEQYF
15 | - | TRBJ1-5 | TRBV18 | CASSLDGLSNQPQHF
13 | - | TRBJ1-2 | TRBV11-2 | CASSYGLLYGYTF
13 | TRBD2 | TRBJ2-1 | TRBV20-1 | CSASRTSGNEQFF
14 | TRBD1 | TRBJ2-7 | TRBV5-1 | CASSTGQEVDEQYF
15 | - | TRBJ2-1 | TRBV5-5 | CASRFPGGPYNEQFF
14 | - | TRBJ2-7 | TRBV5-1 | CASSLGGSSYEQYF
13 | TRBD1 | TRBJ1-2 | TRBV19 | CASGTGLDYGYTF
15 | TRBD2 | TRBJ2-3 | TRBV28 | CASSLSTSGGHTQYF
15 | TRBD2 | TRBJ2-1 | TRBV5-1 | CASSLLTSGYNEQFF
13 | TRBD1 | TRBJ2-7 | TRBV15 | CATRGTGVNEQYF
14 | - | TRBJ1-3 | TRBV5-4 | CASSSQGSGNTIYF
14 | TRBD1 | TRBJ2-7 | TRBV2 | CASSPGTGLYEQYF